Following are 21 T cell receptor beta chains from one sample sequenced in a study of blood T cell repertoires in COVID-19. Only in-frame clones appear in the TCRdb table, and some are missing; sequencing was by immunoSEQ multiplex PCR. Of about 300,000 clones in the sample, approximately 90% are singletons; the top ten hold about 4.6%. Material: peripheral blood. These receptors were obtained from a man in his forties with acute or convalescent COVID-19.

This chain uses TRBV7-9 with TRBJ1-2, with 7 positions matching TRBD1. Trimming cost V 0 bases and J 8 bases; bases outside gene matches: 12. This CDR3 has 16 amino acids. From germline, CDR1 is SEHNR and CDR2 FQNEAQ (reference sequence). The CDR3 nucleotides are TGTGCCAGCAGCTTAGCGGGGGGACAGCGGACAGGCGGCTACACCTTC. It is translated as CASSLAGGQRTGGYTF.

V is TRBV11-3 and J is TRBJ2-2; 7 nucleotides agree with TRBD1. The trim removed 6 bases at V and 4 bases at J, leaving 11 bases unmatched. The CDR3 consists of 16 residues. Germline V gene lookup returns CDR1 SGHNT and CDR2 YENEEA. Here the CDR3 reads CASSHLGGWGTGELFF. The CDR3 nucleotides are TGTGCCAGCAGTCATCTAGGGGGCTGGGGCACCGGGGAGCTGTTTTTT.

The V and J genes are TRBV4-2 and TRBJ1-6, with a possible D match to TRBD1 (5 bases). The CDR3 extends over 13 amino acids. CDR1 LGHNA and CDR2 YNFKEQ come from the germline V gene. Trimming removed 4 bases from V and 7 bases from J, with 8 bases in between. The CDR3: CASSLNRNSPLHF. Written as DNA, the CDR3 is TGTGCCAGCAGCCTCAACAGGAATTCACCCCTCCACTTT.

The V and J genes are TRBV11-2 and TRBJ2-1; a possible D gene is TRBD1 (6 bases). Between the trimmed V and J ends, which lost 3 bases and 7 bases, there was a span of 16 bases. This CDR3 spans 15 amino acids. CDR1 is SGHAT and CDR2 is FQNNGV in the germline V gene. The CDR3 coding sequence is TGTGCCAGCAGCTTGGGGGTGGGGGCCGGGAATGAGCAGTTCTTC. This gives the protein CASSLGVGAGNEQFF.

This clone has only a few counts. The gene calls are TRBV2 and TRBJ2-7, with D hard to call. The V end lost 6 bases, the J end lost 0 bases, and 12 bases lay between the germline ends. The germline CDR1 and CDR2 sequences are SNHLY and FYNNEI. The CDR3 totals 14 residues. The CDR3 reads CASRRFDHSYEQYF. CDR3 DNA: TGTGCCAGCAGGCGGTTTGATCACTCCTACGAGCAGTACTTC.

This clone was recorded once. This sequence joins TRBV20-1 and TRBJ2-4; D gene unclear. V lost 3 bases and J 5 bases, leaving 8 bases between the germline ends. Germline CDR1 and CDR2: DFQATT and SNEGSKA (reference sequence). CDR3 length equals 12 residues. CDR3 region: CSASFLQNIQYF. The CDR3 DNA is TGCAGTGCTAGTTTCCTCCAAAACATTCAGTACTTC.

The table lists this clone with a few counts. The chain couples TRBV10-2 to TRBJ1-1; D is perhaps TRBD1 (6 bases). This CDR3 contains 18 residues. The germline V gene encodes CDR1 WSHSY and CDR2 SAAADI. Trimming shortened V by 0 bases and J by 0 bases, and 17 bases separated the two germline ends. The CDR3 here is CASSESTGPKEVNTEAFF. The CDR3, as DNA: TGCGCCAGCAGTGAGTCTACAGGGCCCAAAGAGGTGAACACTGAAGCTTTCTTT.

The genes are TRBV5-1 and TRBJ2-1; D is possibly TRBD1 (5 bases). There are 13 residues in the CDR3. The germline V gene has CDR1 SGHRS and CDR2 YFSETQ. V was trimmed by 1 base and J by 10 bases, leaving 12 bases between them. The CDR3 region has the DNA TGCGCCAGCAGCTTGACGGCAGGGTACGAGCAGTTCTTC. Amino acids: CASSLTAGYEQFF.

This rearrangement joins TRBV6-6 to TRBJ1-2; the match to TRBD1 covers 11 bases. CDR3 length: 17 residues. From germline, CDR1 is MNHNY and CDR2 SVGAGI (reference sequence). V gave up 5 bases and J gave up 0 bases; unmatched junction bases: 8. CDR3 nucleotides: TGTGCCAGCAGTCCCAGGCCGGGACAGGGGGCTAACTATGGCTACACCTTC. It encodes CASSPRPGQGANYGYTF.

V gene TRBV24-1 combines with J gene TRBJ2-1, with 8 bases identical to TRBD2. J lost 4 bases, V lost 2 bases, and 3 bases had no gene match. This CDR3 is built from 15 residues. Germline lookup yields CDR1 KGHDR and CDR2 SFDVKD. DNA for the CDR3: TGTGCCACCAGTGATTCGACTAGCGAGTACAATGAGCAGTTCTTC. Translation gives CATSDSTSEYNEQFF.

This chain joins TRBV7-9 and TRBJ2-3; tentative D call: TRBD2 (7 bases). CDR3 length equals 17 residues. V shed 0 bases and J shed 5 bases, with 18 bases lying between them. Germline V gives CDR1 SEHNR, CDR2 FQNEAQ (reference sequence). The CDR3 is CASSLAVGGAKGDTQYF. CDR3 nucleotide sequence: TGTGCCAGCAGCTTAGCGGTTGGGGGGGCTAAAGGAGATACGCAGTATTTT. The variable domain in full, with the rest retrieved from reference TRBV7-9 and TRBJ2-3, is DTGVSQNPRHKITKRGQNVTFRCDPISEHNRLYWYRQTLGQGPEFLTYFQNEAQLEKSRLLSDRFSAERPKGSFSTLEIQRTEQGDSAMYLCASSLAVGGAKGDTQYFGPGTRLTVL.

The chain carries TRBV7-2 and TRBJ1-2; D is possibly TRBD1 (5 bases). Germline CDR1 SGHTA, CDR2 FQGNSA. The ends were cut back, 6 bases at V and 7 bases at J, with 18 bases in the middle. The CDR3 consists of 14 residues. Written as DNA, the CDR3 is TGTGCCAGCAGTATAGGGGTGGTTGGGCTTGGCTACACCTTC. Translating it yields CASSIGVVGLGYTF.

The V call is TRBV30, the J call TRBJ2-7, with a weak D call TRBD2 (6 bases). Germline V gene lookup returns CDR1 GTSNPN and CDR2 SVGIG (reference sequence). The CDR3 is made up of 14 amino acids. V lost 2 bases to trimming and J lost 0 bases, with 11 bases between them. CDR3 in amino acids: CAWSPGLSSYEQYF. For the CDR3, the DNA is TGTGCCTGGAGTCCGGGACTCTCCTCCTACGAGCAGTACTTC.

V usage is TRBV5-1 and J usage is TRBJ2-3, with TRBD1 identical over 9 bases. This CDR3 spans 15 amino acids. The germline V gene encodes CDR1 SGHRS and CDR2 YFSETQ. After removal of 2 bases from V and 5 bases from J, the junction contained 6 bases not matched to a gene. Written as DNA, the CDR3 is TGCGCCAGCAGCTTTAGGACAGGGGTGGTAGATACGCAGTATTTT. It yields the protein CASSFRTGVVDTQYF.

V is TRBV11-2 and J is TRBJ2-1; 7 bases fit TRBD1. This CDR3 region has 14 residues. The ends lost 6 bases at V and 4 bases at J; junction bases unmatched: 6. Germline V gives CDR1 SGHAT, CDR2 FQNNGV. The CDR3 reads CASSRDRSYNEQFF. DNA for the CDR3: TGTGCCAGCAGTAGGGACAGATCTTACAATGAGCAGTTCTTC.

V and J are TRBV19 and TRBJ1-1; 8 nucleotides match TRBD1. After removal of 4 bases from V and 3 bases from J, the junction contained 10 bases not matched to a gene. Germline V gives CDR1 LNHDA, CDR2 SQIVND (reference sequence). CDR3 length: 16 amino acids. DNA of the CDR3: TGTGCCAGTAGTACACCTGGCAGGGGGCCGGACACTGAAGCTTTCTTT. Protein sequence: CASSTPGRGPDTEAFF.

The rearrangement uses TRBV10-3 and TRBJ1-2; TRBD1 matches at 11 bases. After removal of 7 bases from V and 7 bases from J, the junction contained 8 bases not matched to a gene. The CDR3 totals 14 residues. Germline V gives CDR1 ENHRY, CDR2 SYGVKD. The DNA of the CDR3 is TGTGCCATCACGCGGACAGGGGGCTCTTCTGGCTACACCTTC. Translating gives CAITRTGGSSGYTF.

The chain employs TRBV6-2 or TRBV6-3 and TRBJ1-3; a weak D match, TRBD1 (5 bases). The V gene lost 1 base and the J gene lost 3 bases, with 7 bases spanning the gap. This CDR3 is built from 14 residues. Germline CDR1 and CDR2: MNHEY and SVGEGT. This chain's CDR3 is CASSYFGHGNTIYF. The CDR3 DNA sequence: TGTGCCAGCAGTTACTTCGGACATGGAAACACCATATATTTT.

This clone has a single count. V usage is TRBV7-3 and J usage is TRBJ1-1, with D hard to call. Trimming removed 5 bases from V and 1 base from J, with 11 bases in between. Germline CDR1 reads SGHTA; CDR2 reads FQGTGA. The length of the CDR3 is 14 residues. The DNA of the CDR3 is TGTGCCAGCAGCCCCAACTCCGGGAACACTGAAGCTTTCTTT. It specifies CASSPNSGNTEAFF.

This sequence joins TRBV6-4 and TRBJ1-2, with D possibly being TRBD1 (5 bases). V was trimmed by 2 bases and J by 4 bases, leaving 14 bases between them. This CDR3 contains 15 residues. Germline loops: CDR1 MRHNA, CDR2 SNTAGT. In DNA form, the CDR3 reads TGTGCCAGCAGTGACGGGCGACAGTCGTTCTATGGCTACACCTTC. This sequence encodes CASSDGRQSFYGYTF.

The V and J genes are TRBV5-6 and TRBJ2-2, with TRBD2 as a possible D gene (6 bases). Looked up from germline, CDR1 is SGHDT and CDR2 is YYEEEE. V shed 3 bases and J shed 1 base, with 10 bases lying between them. This CDR3 comprises 15 residues. The CDR3 sequence is CASSWDSGNTGELFF. In DNA form, the CDR3 reads TGTGCCAGCAGCTGGGATAGCGGGAACACCGGGGAGCTGTTTTTT.